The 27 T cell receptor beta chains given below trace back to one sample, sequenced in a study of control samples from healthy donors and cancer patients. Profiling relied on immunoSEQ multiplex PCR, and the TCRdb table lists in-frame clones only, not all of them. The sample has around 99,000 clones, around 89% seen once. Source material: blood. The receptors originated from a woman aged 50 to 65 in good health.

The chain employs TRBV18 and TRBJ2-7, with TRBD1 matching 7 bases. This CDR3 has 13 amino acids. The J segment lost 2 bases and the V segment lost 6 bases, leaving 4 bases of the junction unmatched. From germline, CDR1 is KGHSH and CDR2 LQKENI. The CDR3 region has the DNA TGTGCCAGCTCCCTAGGGACAGCCTACGAGCAGTACGTC. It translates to CASSLGTAYEQYV.

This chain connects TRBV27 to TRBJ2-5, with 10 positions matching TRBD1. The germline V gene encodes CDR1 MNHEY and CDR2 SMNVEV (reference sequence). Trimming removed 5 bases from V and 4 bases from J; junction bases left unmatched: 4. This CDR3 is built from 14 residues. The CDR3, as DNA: TGTGCCAGCAGTCAGGGACAGGGGATAGAGACCCAGTACTTC. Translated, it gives CASSQGQGIETQYF.

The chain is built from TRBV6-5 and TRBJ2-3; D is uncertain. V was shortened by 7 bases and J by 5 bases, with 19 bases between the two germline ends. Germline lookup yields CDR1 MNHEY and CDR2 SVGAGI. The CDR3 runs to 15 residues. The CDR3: CASTGSSSARDTQYF. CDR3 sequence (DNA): TGTGCCAGCACTGGGTCGTCGTCTGCAAGAGATACGCAGTATTTT.

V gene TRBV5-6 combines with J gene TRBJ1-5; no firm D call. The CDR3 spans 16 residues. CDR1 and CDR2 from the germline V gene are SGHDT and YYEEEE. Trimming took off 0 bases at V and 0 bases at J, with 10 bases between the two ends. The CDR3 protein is CASSLVGHNSNQPQHF. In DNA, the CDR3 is TGTGCCAGCAGCTTGGTGGGTCACAATAGCAATCAGCCCCAGCATTTT. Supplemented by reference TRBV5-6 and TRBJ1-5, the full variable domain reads DAGVTQSPTHLIKTRGQQVTLRCSPKSGHDTVSWYQQALGQGPQFIFQYYEEEERQRGNFPDRFSGHQFPNYSSELNVNALLLGDSALYLCASSLVGHNSNQPQHFGDGTRLSIL.

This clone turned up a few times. CDR3 DNA: TGTGCCAGCAGCTCGCGCCGCCCAGGGGCTGAAGCTTTCTTT. The encoded protein is CASSSRRPGAEAFF. The chain uses TRBV7-9 and TRBJ1-1; D might be TRBD1 (6 bases). The CDR3 loop spans 14 amino acids. V lost 4 bases and J lost 6, with 15 bases in between. The germline V gene has CDR1 SEHNR and CDR2 FQNEAQ (reference sequence).

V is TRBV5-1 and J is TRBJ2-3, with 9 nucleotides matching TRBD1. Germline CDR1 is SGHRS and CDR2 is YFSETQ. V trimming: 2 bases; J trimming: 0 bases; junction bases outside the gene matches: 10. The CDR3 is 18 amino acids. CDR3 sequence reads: CASSFWDRALPSTDTQYF. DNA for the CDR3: TGCGCCAGCAGCTTTTGGGACAGGGCTCTTCCGAGCACAGATACGCAGTATTTT.

DNA of the CDR3: TGTGCCAGCCTTCGACAGGGGACGAACACTGAAGCTTTCTTT. Encoded protein: CASLRQGTNTEAFF. V gene TRBV18 combines with J gene TRBJ1-1; 8 positions agree with TRBD1. The CDR3 totals 14 residues. V was clipped by 8 bases and J by 1 base; unmatched bases: 6. Germline CDR1 reads KGHSH; CDR2 reads LQKENI.

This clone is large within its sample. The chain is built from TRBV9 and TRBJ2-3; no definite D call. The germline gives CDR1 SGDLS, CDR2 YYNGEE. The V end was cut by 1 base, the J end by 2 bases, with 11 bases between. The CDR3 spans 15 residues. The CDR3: CASSVMFGATDTQYF. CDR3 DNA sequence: TGTGCCAGCAGCGTAATGTTTGGTGCCACAGATACGCAGTATTTT. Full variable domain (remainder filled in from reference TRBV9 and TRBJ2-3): DSGVTQTPKHLITATGQRVTLRCSPRSGDLSVYWYQQSLDQGLQFLIQYYNGEERAKGNILERFSAQQFPDLHSELNLSSLELGDSALYFCASSVMFGATDTQYFGPGTRLTVL.

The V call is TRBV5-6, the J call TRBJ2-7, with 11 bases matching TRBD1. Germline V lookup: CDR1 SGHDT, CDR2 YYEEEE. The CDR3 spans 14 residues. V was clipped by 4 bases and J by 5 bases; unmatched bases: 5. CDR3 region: CASSRRTGGHEQYV. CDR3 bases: TGTGCCAGCAGCCGAAGGACAGGGGGCCACGAGCAGTACGTC.

Here the CDR3 reads CASSPGRGGYTF. The CDR3 region has the DNA TGTGCCAGCAGCCCAGGCAGGGGGGGCTACACCTTC. The genes are TRBV2 and TRBJ1-2, with 7 nucleotides matching TRBD1. Trimming took 6 bases from V and 8 from J; bases not matched to a gene: 6. The CDR3 is made up of 12 amino acids. Germline V gene sequence: CDR1 SNHLY, CDR2 FYNNEI.

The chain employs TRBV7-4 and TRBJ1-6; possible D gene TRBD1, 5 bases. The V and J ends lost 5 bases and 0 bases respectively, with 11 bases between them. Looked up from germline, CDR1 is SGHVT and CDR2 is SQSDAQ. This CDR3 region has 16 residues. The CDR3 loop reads CASSPRQSSYNSPLHF. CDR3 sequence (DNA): TGTGCCAGCAGCCCTCGACAGAGCTCCTATAATTCACCCCTCCACTTT.

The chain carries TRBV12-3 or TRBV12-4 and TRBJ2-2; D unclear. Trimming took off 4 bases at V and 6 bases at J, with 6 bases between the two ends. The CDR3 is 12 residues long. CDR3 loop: CASSSPAGELFF. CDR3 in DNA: TGTGCCAGCAGTTCCCCGGCCGGGGAGCTGTTTTTT.

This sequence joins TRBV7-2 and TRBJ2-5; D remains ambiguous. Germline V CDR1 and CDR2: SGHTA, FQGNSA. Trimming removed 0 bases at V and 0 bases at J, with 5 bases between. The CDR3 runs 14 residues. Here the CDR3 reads CASSLAGHQETQYF. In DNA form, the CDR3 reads TGTGCCAGCAGCTTAGCAGGGCACCAAGAGACCCAGTACTTC.

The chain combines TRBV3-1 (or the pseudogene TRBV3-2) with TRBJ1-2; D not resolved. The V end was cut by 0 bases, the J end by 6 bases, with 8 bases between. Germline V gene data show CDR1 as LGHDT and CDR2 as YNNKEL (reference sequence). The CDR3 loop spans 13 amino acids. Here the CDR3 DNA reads TGTGCCAGCAGCCAAGATTTCGGGGATGGCTACACCTTC. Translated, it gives CASSQDFGDGYTF.

The CDR3 bases are TGTGCCAGCAGCTCAATACAGGGGGCAGATACGCAGTATTTT. Residues: CASSSIQGADTQYF. The chain joins TRBV7-9 to TRBJ2-3; TRBD1 matches at 8 bases. The V segment lost 4 bases and the J segment 4 bases; nucleotides outside the gene matches: 4. CDR1 and CDR2 (germline): SEHNR, FQNEAQ (reference sequence). CDR3 length: 14 amino acids.

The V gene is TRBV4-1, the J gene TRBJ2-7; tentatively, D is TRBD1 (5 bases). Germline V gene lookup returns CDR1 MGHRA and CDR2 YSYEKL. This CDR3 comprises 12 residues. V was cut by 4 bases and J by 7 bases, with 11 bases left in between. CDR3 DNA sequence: TGCGCCAGCAGCCCTGACAGTTTTGAGCAGTACTTC. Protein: CASSPDSFEQYF.

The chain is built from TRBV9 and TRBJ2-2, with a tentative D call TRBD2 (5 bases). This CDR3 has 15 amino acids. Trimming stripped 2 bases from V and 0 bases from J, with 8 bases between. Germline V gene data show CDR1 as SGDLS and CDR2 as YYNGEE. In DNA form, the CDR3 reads TGTGCCAGCAGCGTGAGGGTCGCGAACACCGGGGAGCTGTTTTTT. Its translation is CASSVRVANTGELFF.

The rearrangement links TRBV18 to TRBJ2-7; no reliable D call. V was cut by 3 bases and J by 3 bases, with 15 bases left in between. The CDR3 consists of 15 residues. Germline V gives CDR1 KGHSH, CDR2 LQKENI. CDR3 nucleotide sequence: TGTGCCAGCTCACCTACCCCACACCTCGACTACGAGCAGTACGTC. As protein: CASSPTPHLDYEQYV.

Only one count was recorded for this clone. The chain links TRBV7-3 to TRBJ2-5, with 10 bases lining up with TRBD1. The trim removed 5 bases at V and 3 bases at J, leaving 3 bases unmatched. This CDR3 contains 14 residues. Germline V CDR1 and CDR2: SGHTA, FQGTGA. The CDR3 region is CASSPGQGEETQYF. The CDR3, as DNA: TGTGCCAGCAGCCCTGGACAGGGGGAAGAGACCCAGTACTTC.

The CDR3 loop reads CASSPREGALGNTIYF. For the CDR3, the DNA is TGTGCCAGCAGCCCGAGGGAGGGGGCGCTTGGAAACACCATATATTTT. This chain uses TRBV5-4 with TRBJ1-3; 7 bases fit TRBD1. The CDR3 contains 16 residues. CDR1 and CDR2 (germline): SGHNT, YYREEE (reference sequence). J lost 3 bases, V lost 4 bases, and 10 bases had no gene match.

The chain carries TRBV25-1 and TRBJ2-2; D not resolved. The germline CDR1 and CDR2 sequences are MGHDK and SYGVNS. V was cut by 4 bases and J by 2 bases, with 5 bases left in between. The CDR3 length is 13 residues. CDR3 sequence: CASSVFNTGELFF. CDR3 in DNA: TGTGCCAGCAGTGTCTTTAACACCGGGGAGCTGTTTTTT.

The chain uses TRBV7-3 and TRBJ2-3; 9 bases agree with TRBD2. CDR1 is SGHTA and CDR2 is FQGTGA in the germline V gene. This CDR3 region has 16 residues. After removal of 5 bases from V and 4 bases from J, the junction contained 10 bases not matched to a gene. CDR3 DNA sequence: TGTGCCAGCAGCACGGATAGCGGGGGCCGCCCAGATACGCAGTATTTT. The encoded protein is CASSTDSGGRPDTQYF.

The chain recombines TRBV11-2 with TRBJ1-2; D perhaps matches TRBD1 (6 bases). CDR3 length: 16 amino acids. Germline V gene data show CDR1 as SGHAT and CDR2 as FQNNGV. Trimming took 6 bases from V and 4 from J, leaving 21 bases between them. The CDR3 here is CASSLSRDIFSYGYTF. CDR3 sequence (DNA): TGTGCCAGCAGTTTAAGTCGGGACATCTTTAGCTATGGCTACACCTTC.

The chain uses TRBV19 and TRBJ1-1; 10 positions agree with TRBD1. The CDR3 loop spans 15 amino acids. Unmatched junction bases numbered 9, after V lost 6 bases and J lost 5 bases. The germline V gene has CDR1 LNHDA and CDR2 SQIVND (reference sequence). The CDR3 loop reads CASSSPGQGRTEAFF. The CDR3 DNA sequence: TGTGCCAGTAGCTCTCCGGGACAGGGGAGGACTGAAGCTTTCTTT.

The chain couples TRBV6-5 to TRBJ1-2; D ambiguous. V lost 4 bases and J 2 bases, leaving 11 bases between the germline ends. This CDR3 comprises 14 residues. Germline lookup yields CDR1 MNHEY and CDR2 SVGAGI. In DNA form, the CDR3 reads TGTGCCAGCAGTTCTACCGGGAGGAACTATGGCTACACCTTC. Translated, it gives CASSSTGRNYGYTF.

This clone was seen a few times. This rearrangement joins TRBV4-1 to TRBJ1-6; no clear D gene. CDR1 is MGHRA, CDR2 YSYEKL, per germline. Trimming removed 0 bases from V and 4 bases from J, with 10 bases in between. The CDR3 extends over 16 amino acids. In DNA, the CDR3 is TGCGCCAGCAGCCAAGACTGGCAGGTTTATAATTCACCCCTCCACTTT. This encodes CASSQDWQVYNSPLHF.

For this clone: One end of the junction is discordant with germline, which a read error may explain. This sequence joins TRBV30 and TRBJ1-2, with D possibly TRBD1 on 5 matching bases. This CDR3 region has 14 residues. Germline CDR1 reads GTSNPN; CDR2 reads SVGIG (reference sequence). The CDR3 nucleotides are TGTGCCTGGAGCGCCAGCACCGGGACCGCCCTACCATTATTC. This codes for CAWSASTGTALPLF.